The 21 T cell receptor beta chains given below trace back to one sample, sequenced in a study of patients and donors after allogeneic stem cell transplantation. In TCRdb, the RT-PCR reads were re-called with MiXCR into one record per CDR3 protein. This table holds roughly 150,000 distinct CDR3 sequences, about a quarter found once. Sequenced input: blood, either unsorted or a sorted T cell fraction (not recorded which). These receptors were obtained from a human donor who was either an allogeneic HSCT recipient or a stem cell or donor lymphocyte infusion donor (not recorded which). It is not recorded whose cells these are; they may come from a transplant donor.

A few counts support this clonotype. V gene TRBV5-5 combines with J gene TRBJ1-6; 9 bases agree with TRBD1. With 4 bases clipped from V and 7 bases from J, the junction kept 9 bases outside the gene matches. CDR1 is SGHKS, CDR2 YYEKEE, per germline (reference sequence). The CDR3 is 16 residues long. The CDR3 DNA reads TGTGCCAGCAGCCACGGGACAGGGAGGAGGAATTCACCCCTCCACTTT. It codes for CASSHGTGRRNSPLHF.

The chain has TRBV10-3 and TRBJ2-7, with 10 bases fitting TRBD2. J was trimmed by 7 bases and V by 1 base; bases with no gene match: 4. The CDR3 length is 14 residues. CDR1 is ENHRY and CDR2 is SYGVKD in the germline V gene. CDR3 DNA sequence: TGTGCCATCAGTGAGTGGAAACTAGCGGGGGAGCAGTACTTC. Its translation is CAISEWKLAGEQYF.

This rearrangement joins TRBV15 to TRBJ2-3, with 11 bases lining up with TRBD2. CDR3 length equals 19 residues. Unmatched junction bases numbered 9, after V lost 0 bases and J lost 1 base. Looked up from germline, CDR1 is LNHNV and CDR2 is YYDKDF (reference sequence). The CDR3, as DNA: TGTGCCACCAGCAGAGATCTTAGGACTAGCGGGTCGGGCACAGATACGCAGTATTTT. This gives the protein CATSRDLRTSGSGTDTQYF.

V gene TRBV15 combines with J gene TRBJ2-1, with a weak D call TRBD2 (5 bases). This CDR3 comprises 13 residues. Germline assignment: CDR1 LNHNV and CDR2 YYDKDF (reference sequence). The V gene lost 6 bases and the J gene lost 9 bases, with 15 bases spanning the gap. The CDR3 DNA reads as TGTGCCACCAGATATCCCGGGGTTGGTGAGCAGTTCTTC. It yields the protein CATRYPGVGEQFF.

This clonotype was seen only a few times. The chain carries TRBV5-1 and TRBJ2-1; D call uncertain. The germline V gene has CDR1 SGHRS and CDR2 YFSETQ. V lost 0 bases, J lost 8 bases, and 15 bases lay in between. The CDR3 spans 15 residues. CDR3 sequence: CASSLAGGVSDEQFF. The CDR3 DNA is TGCGCCAGCAGCTTGGCGGGTGGCGTGAGCGATGAGCAGTTCTTC.

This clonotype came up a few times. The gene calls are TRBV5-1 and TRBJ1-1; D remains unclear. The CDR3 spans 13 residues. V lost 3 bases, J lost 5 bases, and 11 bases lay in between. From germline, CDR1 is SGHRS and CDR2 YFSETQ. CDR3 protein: CASSSGVGTEAFF. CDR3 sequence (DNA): TGCGCCAGCAGCTCCGGGGTAGGGACTGAAGCTTTCTTT.

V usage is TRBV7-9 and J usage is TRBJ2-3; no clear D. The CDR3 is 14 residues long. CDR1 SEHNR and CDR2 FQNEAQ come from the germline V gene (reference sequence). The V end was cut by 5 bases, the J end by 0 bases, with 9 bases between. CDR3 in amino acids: CASSPPPSTDTQYF. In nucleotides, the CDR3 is TGTGCCAGCAGCCCCCCTCCTAGCACAGATACGCAGTATTTT.

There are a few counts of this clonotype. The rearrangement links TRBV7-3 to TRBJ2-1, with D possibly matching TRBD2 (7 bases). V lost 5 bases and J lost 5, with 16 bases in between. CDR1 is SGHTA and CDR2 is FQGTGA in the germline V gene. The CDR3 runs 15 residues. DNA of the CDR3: TGTGCCAGCAGCCCCACCGGGGGGCTCGACAATGAGCAGTTCTTC. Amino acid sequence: CASSPTGGLDNEQFF.

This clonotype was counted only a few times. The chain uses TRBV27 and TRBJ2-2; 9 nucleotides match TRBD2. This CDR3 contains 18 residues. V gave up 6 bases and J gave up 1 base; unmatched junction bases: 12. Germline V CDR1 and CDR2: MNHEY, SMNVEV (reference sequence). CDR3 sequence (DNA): TGTGCCAGCAGCCCTATTAGGGCTAGCGGGGTGAACACCGGGGAGCTGTTTTTT. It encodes CASSPIRASGVNTGELFF.

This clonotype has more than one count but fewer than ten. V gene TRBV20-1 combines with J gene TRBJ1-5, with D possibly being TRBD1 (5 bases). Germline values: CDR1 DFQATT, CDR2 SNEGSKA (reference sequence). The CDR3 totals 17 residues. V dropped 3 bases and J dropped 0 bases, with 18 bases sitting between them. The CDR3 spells CSASLMGVEYSNQPQHF. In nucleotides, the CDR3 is TGCAGTGCTAGCCTCATGGGGGTCGAATATAGCAATCAGCCCCAGCATTTT.

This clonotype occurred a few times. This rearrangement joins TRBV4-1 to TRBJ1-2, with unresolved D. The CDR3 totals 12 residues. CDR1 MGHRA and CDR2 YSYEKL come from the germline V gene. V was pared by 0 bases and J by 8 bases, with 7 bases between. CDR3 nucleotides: TGCGCCAGCAGCCAAGAGGGGTACGGCTACACCTTC. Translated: CASSQEGYGYTF.

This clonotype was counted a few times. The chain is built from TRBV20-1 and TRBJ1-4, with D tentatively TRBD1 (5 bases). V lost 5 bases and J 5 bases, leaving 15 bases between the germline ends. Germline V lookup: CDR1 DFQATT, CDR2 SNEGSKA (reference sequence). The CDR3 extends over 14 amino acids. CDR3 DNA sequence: TGCAGTGCTGGACAACAGAGAGCGAATGAAAAACTGTTTTTT. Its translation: CSAGQQRANEKLFF.

The DNA of the CDR3 is TGCGCCAGCAGCTTCCAAGCGGAAGGACTGGGTCACAATGAGCAGTTCTTC. Translation: CASSFQAEGLGHNEQFF. This sequence joins TRBV5-1 and TRBJ2-1; D may be TRBD2 (5 bases). The CDR3 spans 17 residues. The V gene's germline CDR1 is SGHRS and CDR2 YFSETQ. The ends were cut back, 2 bases at V and 5 bases at J, with 20 bases in the middle.

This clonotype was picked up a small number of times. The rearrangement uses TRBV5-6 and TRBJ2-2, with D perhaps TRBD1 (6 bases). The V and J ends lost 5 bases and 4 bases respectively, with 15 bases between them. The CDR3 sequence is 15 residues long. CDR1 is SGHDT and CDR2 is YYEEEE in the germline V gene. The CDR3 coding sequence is TGTGCCAGCAGTTCCGAACAGGGAATCACCGGGGAGCTGTTTTTT. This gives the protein CASSSEQGITGELFF.

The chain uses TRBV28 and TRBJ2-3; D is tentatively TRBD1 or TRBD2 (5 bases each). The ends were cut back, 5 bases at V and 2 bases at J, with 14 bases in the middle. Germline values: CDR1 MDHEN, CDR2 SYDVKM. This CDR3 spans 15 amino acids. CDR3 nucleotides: TGTGCCAGCAGTCCCCCCCCGGGGCCCACAGATACGCAGTATTTT. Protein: CASSPPPGPTDTQYF.

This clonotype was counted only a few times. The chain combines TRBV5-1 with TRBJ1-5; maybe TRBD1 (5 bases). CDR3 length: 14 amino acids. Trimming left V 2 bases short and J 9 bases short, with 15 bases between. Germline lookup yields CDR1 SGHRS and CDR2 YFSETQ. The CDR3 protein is CASSFLGRETPQHF. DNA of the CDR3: TGCGCCAGCAGCTTCTTAGGCAGGGAGACGCCCCAGCATTTT.

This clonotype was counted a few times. The CDR3: CASSWEDLYNEQFF. DNA of the CDR3: TGCGCCAGCAGCTGGGAAGACTTGTACAATGAGCAGTTCTTC. The V call is TRBV5-1, the J call TRBJ2-1, with D unclear. In germline, CDR1 is SGHRS, CDR2 YFSETQ. The V gene lost 3 bases and the J gene lost 4 bases, with 11 bases spanning the gap. This CDR3 comprises 14 residues. Looking up the rest from reference TRBV5-1 and TRBJ2-1 gives the full variable domain: KAGVTQTPRYLIKTRGQQVTLSCSPISGHRSVSWYQQTPGQGLQFLFEYFSETQRNKGNFPGRFSGRQFSNSRSEMNVSTLELGDSALYLCASSWEDLYNEQFFGPGTRLTVL.

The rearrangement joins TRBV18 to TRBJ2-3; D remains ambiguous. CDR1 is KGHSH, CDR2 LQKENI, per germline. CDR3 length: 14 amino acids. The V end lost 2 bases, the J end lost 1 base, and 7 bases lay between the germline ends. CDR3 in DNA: TGTGCCAGCTCACCAACCGCGGGCACAGATACGCAGTATTTT. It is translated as CASSPTAGTDTQYF.

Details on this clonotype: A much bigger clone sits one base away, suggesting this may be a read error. The CDR3 sequence is CASTRPHRGNYGHTF. The CDR3 DNA follows: TGTGCCAGCACCCGCCCGCACAGGGGAAACTATGGCCACACCTTC. The chain couples TRBV7-9 to TRBJ1-2, with 7 positions matching TRBD1. Germline V gives CDR1 SEHNR, CDR2 FQNEAQ (reference sequence). The CDR3 is made up of 15 amino acids. Full variable domain (missing parts from reference TRBV7-9 and TRBJ1-2): DTGVSQNPRHKITKRGQNVTFRCDPISEHNRLYWYRQTLGQGPEFLTYFQNEAQLEKSRLLSDRFSAERPKGSFSTLEIQRTEQGDSAMYLCASTRPHRGNYGHTFGSGTRLTVV.

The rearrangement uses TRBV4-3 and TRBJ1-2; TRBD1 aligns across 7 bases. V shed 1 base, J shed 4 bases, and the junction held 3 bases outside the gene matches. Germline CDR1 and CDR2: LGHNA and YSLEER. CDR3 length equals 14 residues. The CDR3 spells CASSQGTGIYGYTF. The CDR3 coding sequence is TGCGCCAGCAGCCAAGGGACAGGAATCTATGGCTACACCTTC.

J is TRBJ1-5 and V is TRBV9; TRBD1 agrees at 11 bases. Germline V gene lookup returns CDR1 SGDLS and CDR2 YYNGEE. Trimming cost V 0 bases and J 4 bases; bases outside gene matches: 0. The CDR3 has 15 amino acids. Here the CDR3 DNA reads TGTGCCAGCAGCGTAGGGGACAGGGGGAATCAGCCCCAGCATTTT. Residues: CASSVGDRGNQPQHF.